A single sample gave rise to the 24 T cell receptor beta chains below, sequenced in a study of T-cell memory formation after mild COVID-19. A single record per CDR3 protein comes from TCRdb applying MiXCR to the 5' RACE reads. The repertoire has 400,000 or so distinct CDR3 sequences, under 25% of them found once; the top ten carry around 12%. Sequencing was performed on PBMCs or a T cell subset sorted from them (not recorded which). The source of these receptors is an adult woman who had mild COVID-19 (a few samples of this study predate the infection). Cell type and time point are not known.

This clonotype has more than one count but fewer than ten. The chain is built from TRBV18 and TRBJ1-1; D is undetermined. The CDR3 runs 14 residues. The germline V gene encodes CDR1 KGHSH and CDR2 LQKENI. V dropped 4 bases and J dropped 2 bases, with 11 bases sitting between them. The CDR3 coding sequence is TGTGCCAGCTCACTAATGTCATCCAACACTGAAGCTTTCTTT. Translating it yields CASSLMSSNTEAFF.

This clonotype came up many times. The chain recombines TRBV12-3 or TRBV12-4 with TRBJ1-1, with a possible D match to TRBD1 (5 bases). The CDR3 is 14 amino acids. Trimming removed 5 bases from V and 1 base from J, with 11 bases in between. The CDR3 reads CASSPQTGNTEAFF. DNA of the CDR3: TGTGCCAGCAGTCCCCAAACAGGGAACACTGAAGCTTTCTTT.

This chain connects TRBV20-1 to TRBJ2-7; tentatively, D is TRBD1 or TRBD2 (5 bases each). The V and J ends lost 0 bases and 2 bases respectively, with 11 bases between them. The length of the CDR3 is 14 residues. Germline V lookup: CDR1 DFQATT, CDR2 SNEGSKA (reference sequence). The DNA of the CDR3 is TGCAGTGCTAGAGAATGGGACCGGACCTACGAGCAGTACTTC. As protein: CSAREWDRTYEQYF.

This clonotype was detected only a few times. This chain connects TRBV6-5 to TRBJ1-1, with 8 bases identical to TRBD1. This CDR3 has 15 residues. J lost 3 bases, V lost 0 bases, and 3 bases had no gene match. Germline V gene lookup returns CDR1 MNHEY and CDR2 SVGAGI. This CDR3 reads CASSYSQGADTEAFF. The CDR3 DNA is TGTGCCAGCAGTTACTCCCAGGGGGCCGACACTGAAGCTTTCTTT.

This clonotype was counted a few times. For the CDR3, the DNA is TGTGCCAGCAGCCAAGATATAGGGGATGGCTACACCTTC. Residues: CASSQDIGDGYTF. V and J are TRBV4-2 and TRBJ1-2; a possible D gene is TRBD1 (5 bases). CDR1 is LGHNA, CDR2 YNFKEQ, per germline. The CDR3 is 13 amino acids. Trimming removed 0 bases at V and 6 bases at J, with 8 bases between.

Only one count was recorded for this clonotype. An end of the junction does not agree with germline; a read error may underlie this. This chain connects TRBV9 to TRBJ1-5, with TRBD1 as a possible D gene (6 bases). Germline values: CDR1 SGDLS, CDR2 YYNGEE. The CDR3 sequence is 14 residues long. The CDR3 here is CASRVGDTRQPQHF. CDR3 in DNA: TGTGCCAGCAGAGTAGGGGACACCCGCCAGCCCCAGCATTTT. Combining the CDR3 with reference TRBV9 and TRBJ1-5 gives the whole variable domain DSGVTQTPKHLITATGQRVTLRCSPRSGDLSVYWYQQSLDQGLQFLIQYYNGEERAKGNILERFSAQQFPDLHSELNLSSLELGDSALYFCASRVGDTRQPQHFGDGTRLSIL.

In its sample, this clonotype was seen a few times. CDR3 sequence: CATSALATIDTGELFF. The CDR3 DNA reads TGTGCCACCAGTGCGCTCGCCACCATCGACACCGGGGAGCTGTTTTTT. The V gene is TRBV24-1, the J gene TRBJ2-2; D is uncertain. Germline CDR1 and CDR2: KGHDR and SFDVKD. V gave up 5 bases and J gave up 3 bases, with 15 bases separating them. This CDR3 is built from 16 residues.

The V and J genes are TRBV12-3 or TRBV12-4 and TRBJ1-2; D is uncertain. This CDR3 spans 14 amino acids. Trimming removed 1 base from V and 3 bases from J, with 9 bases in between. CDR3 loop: CASSLGGPDYGYTF. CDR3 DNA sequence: TGTGCCAGCAGTTTAGGAGGACCTGACTATGGCTACACCTTC.

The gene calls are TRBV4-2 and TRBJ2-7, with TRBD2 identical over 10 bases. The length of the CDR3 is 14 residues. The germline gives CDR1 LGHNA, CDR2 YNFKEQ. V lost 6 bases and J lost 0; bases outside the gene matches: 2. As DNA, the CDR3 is TGTGCCAGCAGGGCTAGCGGGAGCTCCTACGAGCAGTACTTC. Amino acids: CASRASGSSYEQYF.

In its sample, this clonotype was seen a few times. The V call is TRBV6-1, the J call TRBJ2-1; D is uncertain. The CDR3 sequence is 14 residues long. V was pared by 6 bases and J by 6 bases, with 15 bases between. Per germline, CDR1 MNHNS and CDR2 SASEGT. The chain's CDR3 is CASSASTTGNEQFF. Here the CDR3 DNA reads TGTGCCAGCAGCGCATCTACGACGGGCAATGAGCAGTTCTTC.

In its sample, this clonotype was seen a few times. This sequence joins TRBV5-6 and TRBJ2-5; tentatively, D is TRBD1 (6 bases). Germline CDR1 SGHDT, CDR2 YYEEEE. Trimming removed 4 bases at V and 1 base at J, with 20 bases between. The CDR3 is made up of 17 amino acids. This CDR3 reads CASSQLAGADSQETQYF. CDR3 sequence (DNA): TGTGCCAGCAGCCAACTCGCAGGGGCTGACTCCCAAGAGACCCAGTACTTC.

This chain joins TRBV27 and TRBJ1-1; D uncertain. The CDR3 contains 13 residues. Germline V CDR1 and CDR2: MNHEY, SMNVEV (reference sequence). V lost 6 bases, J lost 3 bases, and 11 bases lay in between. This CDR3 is CASRDHRDTEAFF. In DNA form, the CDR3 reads TGTGCCAGCAGAGACCATAGGGACACTGAAGCTTTCTTT.

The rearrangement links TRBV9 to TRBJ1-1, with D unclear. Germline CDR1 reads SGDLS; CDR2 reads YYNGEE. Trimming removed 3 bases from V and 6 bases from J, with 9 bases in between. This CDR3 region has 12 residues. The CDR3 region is CASSANGAEAFF. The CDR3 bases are TGTGCCAGCAGCGCAAACGGGGCTGAAGCTTTCTTT.

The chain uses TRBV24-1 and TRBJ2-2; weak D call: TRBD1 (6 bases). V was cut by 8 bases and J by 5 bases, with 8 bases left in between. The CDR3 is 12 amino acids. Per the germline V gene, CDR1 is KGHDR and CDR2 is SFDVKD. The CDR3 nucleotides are TGTGCCACCATCGACAGGACCGGGGAGCTGTTTTTT. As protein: CATIDRTGELFF.

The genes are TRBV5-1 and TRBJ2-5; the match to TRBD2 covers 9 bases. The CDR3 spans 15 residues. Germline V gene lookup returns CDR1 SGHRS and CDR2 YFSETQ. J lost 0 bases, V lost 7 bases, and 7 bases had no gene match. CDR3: CASRRWTSDQETQYF. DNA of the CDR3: TGCGCCAGCCGTCGTTGGACTAGCGACCAAGAGACCCAGTACTTC.

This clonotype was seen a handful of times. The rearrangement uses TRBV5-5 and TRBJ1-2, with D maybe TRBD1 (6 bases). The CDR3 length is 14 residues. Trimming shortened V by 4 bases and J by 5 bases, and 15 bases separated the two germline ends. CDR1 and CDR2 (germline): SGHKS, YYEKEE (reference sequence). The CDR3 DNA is TGTGCCAGCAGCCCACCAGGGGCGAGATATGGCTACACCTTC. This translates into CASSPPGARYGYTF. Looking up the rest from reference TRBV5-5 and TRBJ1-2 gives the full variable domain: DAGVTQSPTHLIKTRGQQVTLRCSPISGHKSVSWYQQVLGQGPQFIFQYYEKEERGRGNFPDRFSARQFPNYSSELNVNALLLGDSALYLCASSPPGARYGYTFGSGTRLTVV.

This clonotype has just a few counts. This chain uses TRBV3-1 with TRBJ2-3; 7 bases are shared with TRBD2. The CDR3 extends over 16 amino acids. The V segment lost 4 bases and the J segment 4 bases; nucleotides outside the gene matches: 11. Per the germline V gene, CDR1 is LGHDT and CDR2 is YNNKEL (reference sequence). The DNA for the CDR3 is TGTGCCAGCAGCCTATCGAGCCGGGGGGACGCAGATACGCAGTATTTT. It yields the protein CASSLSSRGDADTQYF.

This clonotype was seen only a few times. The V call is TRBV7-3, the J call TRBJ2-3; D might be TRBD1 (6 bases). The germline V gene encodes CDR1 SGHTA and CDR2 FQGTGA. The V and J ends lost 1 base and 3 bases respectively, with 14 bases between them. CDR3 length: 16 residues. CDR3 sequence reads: CASSLRTDSVTDTQYF. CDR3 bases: TGTGCCAGCAGCTTAAGGACAGACAGCGTTACAGATACGCAGTATTTT.

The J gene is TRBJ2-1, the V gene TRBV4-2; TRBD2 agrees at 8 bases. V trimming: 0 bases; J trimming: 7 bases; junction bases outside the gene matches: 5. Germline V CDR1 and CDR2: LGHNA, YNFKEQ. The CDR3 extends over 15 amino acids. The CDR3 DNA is TGTGCCAGCAGCCAAGATAGGACTAGCCCAAATGAGCAGTTCTTC. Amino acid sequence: CASSQDRTSPNEQFF.

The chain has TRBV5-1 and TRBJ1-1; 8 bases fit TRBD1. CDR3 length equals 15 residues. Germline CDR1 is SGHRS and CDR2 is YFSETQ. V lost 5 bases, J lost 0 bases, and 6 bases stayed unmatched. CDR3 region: CASRDREGMNTEAFF. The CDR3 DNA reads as TGCGCCAGCAGGGACAGGGAAGGGATGAACACTGAAGCTTTCTTT.

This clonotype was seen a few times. CDR3 DNA sequence: TGTGCCAGCAGCCAAGAACTCAGGGTCACTGAAGCTTTCTTT. It encodes CASSQELRVTEAFF. The V gene is TRBV4-2, the J gene TRBJ1-1, with D perhaps matching TRBD1 (5 bases). V lost 0 bases to trimming and J lost 4 bases, with 9 bases between them. Looked up from germline, CDR1 is LGHNA and CDR2 is YNFKEQ. CDR3 length: 14 residues.

This CDR3 reads CSARDSGFIYNEQFF. DNA of the CDR3: TGCAGTGCTAGAGATTCAGGGTTCATTTACAATGAGCAGTTCTTC. The chain is built from TRBV20-1 and TRBJ2-1; D perhaps matches TRBD1 (5 bases). The CDR3 loop spans 15 amino acids. The germline V gene encodes CDR1 DFQATT and CDR2 SNEGSKA (reference sequence). Trimming took 0 bases from V and 4 from J, leaving 13 bases between them.

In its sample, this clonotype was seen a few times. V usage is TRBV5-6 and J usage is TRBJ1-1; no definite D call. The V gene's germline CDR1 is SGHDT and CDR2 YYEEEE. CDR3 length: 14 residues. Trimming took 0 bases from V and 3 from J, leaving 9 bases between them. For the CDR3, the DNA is TGTGCCAGCAGCTTGGCCTTGGATGACACTGAAGCTTTCTTT. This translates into CASSLALDDTEAFF.

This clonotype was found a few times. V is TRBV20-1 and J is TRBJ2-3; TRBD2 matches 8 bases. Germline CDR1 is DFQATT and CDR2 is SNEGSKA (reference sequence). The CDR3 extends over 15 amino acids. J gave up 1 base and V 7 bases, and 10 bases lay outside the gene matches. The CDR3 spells CSVPVTSGGTDTQYF. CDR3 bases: TGCAGTGTCCCGGTCACTAGCGGAGGCACAGATACGCAGTATTTT.